Given below is one T cell receptor (beta chain) in context. This sample is part of a study of early T cells in non-severe SARS-CoV-2 infection. Individual cDNA molecules carried attached unique molecular identifiers. TCRdb re-analysed the 5' RACE reads in MiXCR, keeping a single row per CDR3 protein. The sample carries some 71,000 distinct CDR3 sequences, roughly an eighth recorded once. The CDR3 is made up of 15 amino acids. The germline V gene encodes CDR1 MNHNS and CDR2 SASEGT. Trimming shortened V by 5 bases and J by 0 bases, and 11 bases separated the two germline ends. This specimen consisted of whole blood, obtained at baseline. This sequence was found in an adult who was a healthcare worker with PCR-confirmed SARS-CoV-2 infection or an uninfected control (not recorded which). The chain couples TRBV6-1 to TRBJ1-3, with D perhaps matching TRBD1 (6 bases). Written as DNA, the CDR3 is TGTGCCAGCAGTTTTCGACAGGTCTCTGGAAACACCATATATTTT. Protein sequence: CASSFRQVSGNTIYF.